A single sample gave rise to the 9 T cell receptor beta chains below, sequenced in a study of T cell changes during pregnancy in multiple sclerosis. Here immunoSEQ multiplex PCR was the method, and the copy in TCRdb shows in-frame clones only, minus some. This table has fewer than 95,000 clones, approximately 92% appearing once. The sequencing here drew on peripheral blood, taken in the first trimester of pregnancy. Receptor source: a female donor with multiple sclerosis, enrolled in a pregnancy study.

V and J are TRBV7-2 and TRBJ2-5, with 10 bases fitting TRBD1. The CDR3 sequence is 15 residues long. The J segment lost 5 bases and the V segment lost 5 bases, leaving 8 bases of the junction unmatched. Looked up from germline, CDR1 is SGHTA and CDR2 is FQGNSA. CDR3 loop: CASSQRTGGLETQYF. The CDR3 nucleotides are TGTGCCAGCAGCCAACGGACAGGGGGGTTGGAGACCCAGTACTTC. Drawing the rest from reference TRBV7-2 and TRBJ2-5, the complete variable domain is GAGVSQSPSNKVTEKGKDVELRCDPISGHTALYWYRQSLGQGLEFLIYFQGNSAPDKSGLPSDRFSAERTGGSVSTLTIQRTQQEDSAVYLCASSQRTGGLETQYFGPGTRLLVL.

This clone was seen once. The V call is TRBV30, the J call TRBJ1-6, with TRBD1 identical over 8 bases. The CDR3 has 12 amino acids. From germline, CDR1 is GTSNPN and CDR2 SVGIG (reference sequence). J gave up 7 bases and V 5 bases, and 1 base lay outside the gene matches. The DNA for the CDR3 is TGTGCCTGGGGACAGGGAAATTCACCCCTCCACTTT. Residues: CAWGQGNSPLHF.

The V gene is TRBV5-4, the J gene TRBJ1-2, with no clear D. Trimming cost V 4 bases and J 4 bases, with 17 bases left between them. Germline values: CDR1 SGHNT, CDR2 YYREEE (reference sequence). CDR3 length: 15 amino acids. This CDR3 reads CASSPAQAGSYGYTF. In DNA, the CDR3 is TGTGCCAGCAGCCCGGCGCAGGCAGGCAGCTATGGCTACACCTTC.

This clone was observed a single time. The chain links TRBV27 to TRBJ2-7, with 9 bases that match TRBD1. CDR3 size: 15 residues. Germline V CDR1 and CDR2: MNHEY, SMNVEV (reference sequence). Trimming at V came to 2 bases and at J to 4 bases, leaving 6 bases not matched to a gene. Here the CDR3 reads CASSLETGGDYEQYF. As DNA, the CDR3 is TGTGCCAGCAGTTTAGAGACAGGGGGGGATTACGAGCAGTACTTC.

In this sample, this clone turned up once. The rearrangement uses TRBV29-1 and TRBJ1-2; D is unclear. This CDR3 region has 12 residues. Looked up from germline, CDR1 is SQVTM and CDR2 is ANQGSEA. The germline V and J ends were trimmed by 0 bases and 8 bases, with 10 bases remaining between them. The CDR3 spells CSVEDWPGGYTF. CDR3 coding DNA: TGCAGCGTTGAAGATTGGCCGGGAGGCTACACCTTC.

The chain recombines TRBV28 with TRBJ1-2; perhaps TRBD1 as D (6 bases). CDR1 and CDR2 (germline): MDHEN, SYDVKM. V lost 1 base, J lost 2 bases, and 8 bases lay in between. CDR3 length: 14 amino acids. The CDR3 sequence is CASSLSGVNYGYTF. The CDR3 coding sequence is TGTGCCAGCAGTTTATCAGGGGTGAACTATGGCTACACCTTC.

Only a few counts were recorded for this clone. CDR3 nucleotide sequence: TGTGCCATCAGTGAGTCTGCAGCAGATACGCAGTATTTT. This codes for CAISESAADTQYF. This rearrangement joins TRBV10-3 to TRBJ2-3; no clear D gene. The CDR3 covers 13 residues. Germline loops: CDR1 ENHRY, CDR2 SYGVKD. The V end lost 0 bases, the J end lost 4 bases, and 5 bases lay between the germline ends.

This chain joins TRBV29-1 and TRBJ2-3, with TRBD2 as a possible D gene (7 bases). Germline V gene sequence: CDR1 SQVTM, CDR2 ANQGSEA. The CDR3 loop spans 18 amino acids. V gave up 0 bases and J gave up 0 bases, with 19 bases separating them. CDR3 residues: CSVEELAGAEISTDTQYF. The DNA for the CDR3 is TGCAGCGTTGAAGAGCTCGCGGGGGCCGAAATTAGCACAGATACGCAGTATTTT.

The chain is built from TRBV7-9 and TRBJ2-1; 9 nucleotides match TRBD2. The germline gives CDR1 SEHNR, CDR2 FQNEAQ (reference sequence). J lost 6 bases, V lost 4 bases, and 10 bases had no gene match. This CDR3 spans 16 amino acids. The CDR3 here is CASSSPTSGGFNEQFF. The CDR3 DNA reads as TGTGCCAGCAGCTCCCCGACTAGCGGAGGGTTCAATGAGCAGTTCTTC.